This TCR beta chain was captured in a study of cytomegalovirus exposure and HLA in healthy donors. General observations from the study: In a later analysis, several top co-occurrence clusters appeared linked to parvovirus B19, influenza, CMV and Epstein-Barr virus. Judged likely to be a sequencing artifact was a cluster of highly shared sequence variants.

On this clone: Its antigen is currently unknown.

The V and J ends lost 7 bases and 3 bases, in that order; junction bases with no gene match: 6. The CDR3 contains 13 residues. Per germline, CDR1 GTSNPN and CDR2 SVGIG (reference sequence). In the PCR, 60 Vbeta and 13 Jbeta primers were used. Using immunoSEQ multiplex PCR, the repertoire was profiled, and TCRdb retains in-frame clones only, with some absent. The sample shows about 40,000 clones, over 65% of them seen only once. This receptor was obtained from a man in his fifties or sixties in good health and CMV-seropositive. This sequence joins TRBV30 and TRBJ1-5, with 7 bases matching TRBD1. Sequenced input: PBMCs. The CDR3 loop reads CASGQQSNQPQHF. CDR3 coding DNA: TGTGCCTCGGGACAGCAATCCAATCAGCCCCAGCATTTT. The variable domain in full, completed from reference TRBV30 and TRBJ1-5, reads SQTIHQWPATLVQPVGSPLSLECTVEGTSNPNLYWYRQAAGRGLQLLFYSVGIGQISSEVPQNLSASRPQDRQFILSSKKLLLSDSGFYLCASGQQSNQPQHFGDGTRLSIL.